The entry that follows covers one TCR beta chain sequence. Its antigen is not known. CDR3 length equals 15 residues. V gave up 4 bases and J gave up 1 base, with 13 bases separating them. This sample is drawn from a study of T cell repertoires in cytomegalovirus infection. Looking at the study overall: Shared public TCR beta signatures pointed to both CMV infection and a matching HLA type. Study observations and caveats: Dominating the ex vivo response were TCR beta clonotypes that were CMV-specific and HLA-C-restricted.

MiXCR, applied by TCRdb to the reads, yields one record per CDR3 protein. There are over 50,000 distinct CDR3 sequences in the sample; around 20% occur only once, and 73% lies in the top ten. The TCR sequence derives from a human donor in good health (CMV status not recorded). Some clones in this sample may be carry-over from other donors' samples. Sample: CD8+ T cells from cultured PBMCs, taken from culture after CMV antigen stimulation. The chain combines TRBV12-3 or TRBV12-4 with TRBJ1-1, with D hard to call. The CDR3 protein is CASSSISTENTEAFF. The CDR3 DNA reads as TGTGCCAGCAGTTCAATCAGTACAGAGAACACTGAAGCTTTCTTT.